The 22 T cell receptor beta chains given below trace back to one sample, sequenced in a study of shared clonotypes between healthy human individuals. Data came from immunoSEQ multiplex PCR; TCRdb stores just in-frame clones and leaves some out. The top ten clones hold roughly 1.2% of a sample with about 2 million clones, about 95% of them seen once. Terminally differentiated effector memory CD45RA+ cells were excluded by CCR7 positive selection of CD45RO-negative cells. The material sequenced was naive CD8+ T cells sorted from blood. Receptor source: a man younger than 35 in good health.

The gene calls are TRBV13 and TRBJ1-2, with D maybe TRBD1 (6 bases). Germline V gene sequence: CDR1 PRHDT, CDR2 FYEKMQ (reference sequence). With 6 bases removed from V and 3 bases from J, the gap between germline ends came to 11 bases. The CDR3 consists of 13 residues. CDR3 sequence (DNA): TGTGCCAGCAGTTGGACAGACCACTATGGCTACACCTTC. The encoded protein is CASSWTDHYGYTF.

This clone was counted between two and nine times. The V call is TRBV7-9, the J call TRBJ2-7, with a weak D call TRBD2 (6 bases). This CDR3 has 16 amino acids. Trimming removed 1 base from V and 0 bases from J, with 13 bases in between. The V gene's germline CDR1 is SEHNR and CDR2 FQNEAQ (reference sequence). CDR3 DNA sequence: TGTGCCAGCAGCTTAGAGGCGGGACTTTACTCCTACGAGCAGTACTTC. This encodes CASSLEAGLYSYEQYF.

A remark on this clone: A junction end diverges from the germline sequence, so it may reflect a read error. V and J are TRBV5-1 and TRBJ2-1, with 8 positions matching TRBD1. The CDR3 loop spans 14 amino acids. The germline CDR1 and CDR2 sequences are SGHRS and YFSETQ. DNA of the CDR3: TGCGCCAGCAGCTTGGCAGGGGGCTACGATGAGCAGTTCTTC. This gives the protein CASSLAGGYDEQFF.

V gene TRBV4-3 combines with J gene TRBJ2-1, with 10 nucleotides matching TRBD2. Losses at the gene ends were 0 bases for V and 7 bases for J; bases not matched to a gene: 3. CDR3 length: 15 residues. Per germline, CDR1 LGHNA and CDR2 YSLEER. The CDR3 loop is CASSQELAGWNEQFF. CDR3 DNA: TGCGCCAGCAGCCAAGAACTAGCGGGATGGAATGAGCAGTTCTTC.

The genes are TRBV19 and TRBJ1-5, with 7 bases that match TRBD1. The CDR3 totals 15 residues. The junction had 6 bases not matched to a gene; V was cut back by 6 bases and J by 1 base. Germline V gives CDR1 LNHDA, CDR2 SQIVND (reference sequence). CDR3 sequence reads: CASRTDRESNQPQHF. CDR3 bases: TGTGCCAGTAGGACCGACAGGGAAAGCAATCAGCCCCAGCATTTT.

The chain carries TRBV29-1 and TRBJ2-1; TRBD2 agrees at 8 bases. Germline loops: CDR1 SQVTM, CDR2 ANQGSEA. The J segment lost 3 bases and the V segment lost 8 bases, leaving 3 bases of the junction unmatched. This CDR3 is 12 amino acids long. The CDR3 is CSTGLDYNEQFF. In nucleotides, the CDR3 is TGCAGCACGGGACTAGACTACAATGAGCAGTTCTTC.

The chain recombines TRBV9 with TRBJ2-1, with D uncertain. The CDR3 consists of 13 residues. Trimming took off 3 bases at V and 6 bases at J, with 10 bases between the two ends. From germline, CDR1 is SGDLS and CDR2 YYNGEE. As DNA, the CDR3 is TGTGCCAGCAGCGGGGCCTCAAGCAATGAGCAGTTCTTC. Its protein product is CASSGASSNEQFF. The entire variable domain, with the rest obtained from reference TRBV9 and TRBJ2-1, is as follows: DSGVTQTPKHLITATGQRVTLRCSPRSGDLSVYWYQQSLDQGLQFLIQYYNGEERAKGNILERFSAQQFPDLHSELNLSSLELGDSALYFCASSGASSNEQFFGPGTRLTVL.

The chain has TRBV6-5 and TRBJ1-1; no clear D. V was pared by 0 bases and J by 4 bases, with 12 bases between. The CDR3 loop spans 15 amino acids. Per the germline V gene, CDR1 is MNHEY and CDR2 is SVGAGI. The CDR3 nucleotides are TGTGCCAGCAGTTACTCAGCGGCGGGAAGCACTGAAGCTTTCTTT. This translates into CASSYSAAGSTEAFF.

The genes are TRBV27 and TRBJ2-7, with 7 nucleotides matching TRBD1. Per germline, CDR1 MNHEY and CDR2 SMNVEV (reference sequence). The CDR3 sequence is 16 residues long. Losses at the gene ends were 6 bases for V and 6 bases for J; bases not matched to a gene: 17. CDR3 sequence: CASSQLPRQGSSEQYF. CDR3 coding DNA: TGTGCCAGCAGCCAACTCCCACGACAGGGTAGCTCCGAGCAGTACTTC.

The V call is TRBV6-5, the J call TRBJ2-7, with 11 bases fitting TRBD2. V lost 8 bases to trimming and J lost 5 bases; unmatched junction nucleotides: 11. CDR3 length: 15 amino acids. Germline-derived CDR1 and CDR2 are MNHEY and SVGAGI. CDR3 DNA: TGTGCCAGCTGGCCGCTAGCGGGAGGTCTCCACGAGCAGTACTTC. Amino acids: CASWPLAGGLHEQYF.

A remark on this clone: This sample includes further DNA sequences coding for the same CDR3. The V gene is TRBV4-1, the J gene TRBJ2-7; D not certain. This CDR3 comprises 14 residues. V was pared by 0 bases and J by 4 bases, with 10 bases between. Per the germline V gene, CDR1 is MGHRA and CDR2 is YSYEKL. CDR3 DNA sequence: TGCGCCAGCAGCCAAGATCTGGGCGGATACGAGCAGTACTTC. Translation gives CASSQDLGGYEQYF.

As regards this clone: Other DNA sequences in this specimen translate into the identical CDR3. The chain recombines TRBV5-1 with TRBJ1-1; no reliable D call. CDR1 is SGHRS and CDR2 is YFSETQ in the germline V gene. The CDR3 has 13 residues. With 0 bases removed from V and 2 bases from J, the gap between germline ends came to 5 bases. CDR3 sequence (DNA): TGCGCCAGCAGCTTGGGGGGTAACACTGAAGCTTTCTTT. Residues: CASSLGGNTEAFF.

This sequence joins TRBV5-1 and TRBJ2-3, with D unresolved. The CDR3 contains 12 residues. V lost 2 bases and J lost 7, with 8 bases in between. CDR1 SGHRS and CDR2 YFSETQ come from the germline V gene. CDR3 nucleotides: TGCGCCAGCAGCTTCCCTATGAATACGCAGTATTTT. Amino acids: CASSFPMNTQYF.

V is TRBV2 and J is TRBJ1-3; no firm D call. Trimming took off 1 base at V and 2 bases at J, with 9 bases between the two ends. CDR3 length equals 15 residues. Germline V lookup: CDR1 SNHLY, CDR2 FYNNEI. The CDR3 DNA follows: TGTGCCAGCAGTGAAGTCAAGGGTGCTGGAAACACCATATATTTT. Its protein is CASSEVKGAGNTIYF.

V usage is TRBV4-2 and J usage is TRBJ1-5; D remains ambiguous. This CDR3 spans 15 amino acids. The V end was cut by 0 bases, the J end by 7 bases, with 13 bases between. Per germline, CDR1 LGHNA and CDR2 YNFKEQ. The DNA of the CDR3 is TGTGCCAGCAGCCAAGAAGAAGAGGGAAGGCAGCCCCAGCATTTT. It encodes CASSQEEEGRQPQHF.

This clone was observed a single time. The chain links TRBV11-2 to TRBJ1-2, with TRBD1 matching over 11 bases. CDR3 length: 17 amino acids. Germline V CDR1 and CDR2: SGHAT, FQNNGV. With 5 bases clipped from V and 3 bases from J, the junction kept 11 bases outside the gene matches. CDR3 bases: TGTGCCAGCAGCGACTTACGGACAGGGGGCTTCGACTATGGCTACACCTTC. It translates to CASSDLRTGGFDYGYTF.

The chain joins TRBV7-9 to TRBJ2-7; perhaps TRBD1 as D (5 bases). Trimming pared 3 bases from V and 5 bases from J, leaving 14 bases between. The CDR3 runs 14 residues. Germline CDR1 SEHNR, CDR2 FQNEAQ (reference sequence). The CDR3 DNA follows: TGTGCCAGCAGCTTGTTATCTCAGGGCAACGAGCAGTACTTC. Protein product: CASSLLSQGNEQYF. Full variable domain (outside the CDR3, taken from reference TRBV7-9 and TRBJ2-7): DTGVSQNPRHKITKRGQNVTFRCDPISEHNRLYWYRQTLGQGPEFLTYFQNEAQLEKSRLLSDRFSAERPKGSFSTLEIQRTEQGDSAMYLCASSLLSQGNEQYFGPGTRLTVT.

This sequence joins TRBV7-6 and TRBJ2-5, with 11 nucleotides matching TRBD1. V lost 5 bases to trimming and J lost 5 bases; unmatched junction nucleotides: 7. There are 15 residues in the CDR3. Germline V lookup: CDR1 SGHVS, CDR2 FNYEAQ. The CDR3 loop is CASSPWTGGGETQYF. The CDR3 coding sequence is TGTGCCAGCAGCCCCTGGACAGGGGGCGGGGAGACCCAGTACTTC.

The chain links TRBV10-2 to TRBJ2-7; possibly TRBD2 for D (6 bases). This CDR3 has 15 residues. Germline CDR1 and CDR2: WSHSY and SAAADI. V gave up 3 bases and J gave up 3 bases, with 15 bases separating them. The CDR3 sequence is CASSEFASELYEQYF. The CDR3 nucleotides read TGCGCCAGCAGTGAATTCGCTAGCGAGCTCTACGAGCAGTACTTC.

The chain is built from TRBV7-9 and TRBJ2-1; 7 bases are a match to TRBD2. Per germline, CDR1 SEHNR and CDR2 FQNEAQ (reference sequence). Trimming removed 1 base from V and 8 bases from J; junction bases left unmatched: 5. This CDR3 is built from 14 residues. Here the CDR3 reads CASSLVAGVHEQFF. For the CDR3, the DNA is TGTGCCAGCAGCTTAGTGGCGGGAGTTCATGAGCAGTTCTTC.

The chain couples TRBV13 to TRBJ2-5; TRBD2 matches 10 bases. This CDR3 spans 15 amino acids. CDR1 and CDR2 from the germline V gene are PRHDT and FYEKMQ (reference sequence). The J segment lost 5 bases and the V segment lost 4 bases, leaving 7 bases of the junction unmatched. This CDR3 is CASSSTLGLAETQYF. CDR3 sequence (DNA): TGTGCCAGCAGCTCTACCTTGGGACTAGCGGAGACCCAGTACTTC.

This rearrangement joins TRBV7-6 to TRBJ1-4; no reliable D call. Trimming pared 5 bases from V and 3 bases from J, leaving 13 bases between. This CDR3 region has 15 residues. Germline CDR1 and CDR2: SGHVS and FNYEAQ. CDR3: CASSPRLGSNEKLFF. The CDR3 DNA sequence: TGTGCCAGCAGCCCCAGGTTGGGGTCTAATGAAAAACTGTTTTTT.